This TCR delta chain was sequenced for a study of Vδ1+ human thymocytes. Study-wide points: Thymic TRG and TRD repertoires appeared highly polyclonal.

Of note for this clone: What it binds is unknown.

The CDR3 has 20 residues. CDR1 and CDR2 (germline): TSWWSYY, QGS. The ends lost 0 bases at V and 3 bases at J; junction bases unmatched: 18. Between about 96% and 99.6% of sorted thymocytes were Vdelta1+. RNA was extracted from the cells and then reverse transcribed. Pooled V-gene forward primers with one constant-region reverse primer generated the CDR3 amplicons by multiplex PCR. TCRdb fed the multiplex PCR reads into CATT to redo clone calling. The repertoire consists of around 60,000 delta-chain clones, with more than 12% occurring once and the leading ten covering approximately 0.4%. The sequence derives from a girl under three years old who had congenital heart surgery. Sequences were obtained from Vdelta1+ gamma-delta thymocytes from the thymus. As for subset: FACS-sorted CD3+ TCRalphabeta- TCRVdelta1+ TCRVdelta2- thymocytes. The chain has TRDV1 and TRDJ1; TRDD3 agrees at 8 bases. CDR3 region: CALGELPSSSVLGASDKLIF. The CDR3 DNA sequence: TGTGCTCTTGGGGAACTCCCATCTTCCTCCGTACTGGGGGCTTCCGATAAACTCATCTTT.